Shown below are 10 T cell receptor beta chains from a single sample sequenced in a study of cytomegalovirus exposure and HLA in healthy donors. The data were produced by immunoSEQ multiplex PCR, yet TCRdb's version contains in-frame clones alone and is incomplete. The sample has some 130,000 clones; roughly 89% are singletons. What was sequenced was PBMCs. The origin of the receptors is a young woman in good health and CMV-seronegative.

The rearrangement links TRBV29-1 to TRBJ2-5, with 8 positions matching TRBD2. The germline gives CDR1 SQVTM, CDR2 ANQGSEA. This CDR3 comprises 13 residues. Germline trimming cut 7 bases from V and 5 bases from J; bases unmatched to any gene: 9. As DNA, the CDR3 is TGCAGCGCCCGACTAGCGTTTGAGGAGACCCAGTACTTC. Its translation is CSARLAFEETQYF.

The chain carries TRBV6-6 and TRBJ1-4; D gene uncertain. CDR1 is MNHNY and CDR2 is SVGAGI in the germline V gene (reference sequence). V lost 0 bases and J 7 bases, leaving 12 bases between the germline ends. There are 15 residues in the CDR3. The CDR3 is CASSYSMGRSEKLFF. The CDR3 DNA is TGTGCCAGCAGTTACTCGATGGGGAGATCTGAAAAACTGTTTTTT.

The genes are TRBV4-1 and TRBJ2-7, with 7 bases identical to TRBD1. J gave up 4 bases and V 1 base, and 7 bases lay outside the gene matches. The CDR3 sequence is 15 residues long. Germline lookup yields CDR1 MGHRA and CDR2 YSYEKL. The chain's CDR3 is CASSQVRQGVYEQYF. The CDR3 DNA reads TGCGCCAGCAGCCAAGTTCGCCAGGGGGTATACGAGCAGTACTTC.

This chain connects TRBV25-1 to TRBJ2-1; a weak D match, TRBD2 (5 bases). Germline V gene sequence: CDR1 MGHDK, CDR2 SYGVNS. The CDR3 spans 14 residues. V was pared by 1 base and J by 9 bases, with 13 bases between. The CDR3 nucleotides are TGTGCCAGCAGTGAATCTCTAGCCCTGGGTGAGCAGTTCTTC. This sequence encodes CASSESLALGEQFF. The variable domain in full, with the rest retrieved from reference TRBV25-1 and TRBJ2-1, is EADIYQTPRYLVIGTGKKITLECSQTMGHDKMYWYQQDPGMELHLIHYSYGVNSTEKGDLSSESTVSRIRTEHFPLTLESARPSHTSQYLCASSESLALGEQFFGPGTRLTVL.

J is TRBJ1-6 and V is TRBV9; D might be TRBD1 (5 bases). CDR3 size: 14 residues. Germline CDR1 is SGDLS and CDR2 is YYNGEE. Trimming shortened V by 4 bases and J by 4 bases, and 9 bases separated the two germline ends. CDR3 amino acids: CASSRQGYNSPLHF. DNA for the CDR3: TGTGCCAGCAGCCGGCAGGGATATAATTCACCCCTCCACTTT.

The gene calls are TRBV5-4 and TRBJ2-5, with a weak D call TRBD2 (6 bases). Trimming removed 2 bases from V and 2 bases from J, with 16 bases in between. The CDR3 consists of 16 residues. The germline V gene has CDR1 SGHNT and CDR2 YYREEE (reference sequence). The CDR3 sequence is CASSFRKLGGQETQYF. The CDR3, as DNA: TGTGCCAGCAGCTTTAGGAAACTGGGGGGTCAAGAGACCCAGTACTTC.

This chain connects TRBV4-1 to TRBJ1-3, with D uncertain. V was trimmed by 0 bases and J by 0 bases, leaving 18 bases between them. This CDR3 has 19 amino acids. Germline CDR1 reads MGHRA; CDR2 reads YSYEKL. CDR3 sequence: CASSQDFFGLQSSGNTIYF. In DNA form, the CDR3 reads TGCGCCAGCAGCCAAGATTTCTTTGGGCTCCAGAGCTCTGGAAACACCATATATTTT.

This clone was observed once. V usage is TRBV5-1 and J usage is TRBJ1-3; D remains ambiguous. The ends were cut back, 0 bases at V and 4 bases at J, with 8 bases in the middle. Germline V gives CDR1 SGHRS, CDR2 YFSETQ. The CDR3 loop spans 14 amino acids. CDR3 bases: TGCGCCAGCAGCTTGGGACAACTGGGAAACACCATATATTTT. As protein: CASSLGQLGNTIYF.

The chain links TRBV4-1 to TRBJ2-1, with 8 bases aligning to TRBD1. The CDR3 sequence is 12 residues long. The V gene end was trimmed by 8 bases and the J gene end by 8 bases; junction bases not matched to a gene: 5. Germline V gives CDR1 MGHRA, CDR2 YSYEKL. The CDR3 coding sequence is TGCGCCAGCGGACAGGGTATCGATGAGCAGTTCTTC. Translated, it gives CASGQGIDEQFF.

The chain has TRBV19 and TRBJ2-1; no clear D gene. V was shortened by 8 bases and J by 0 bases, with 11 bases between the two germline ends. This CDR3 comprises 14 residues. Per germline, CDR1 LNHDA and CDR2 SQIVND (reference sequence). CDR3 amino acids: CASEDSSSYNEQFF. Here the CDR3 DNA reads TGTGCCAGTGAAGACTCAAGCTCCTACAATGAGCAGTTCTTC.